The rows below give T cell receptor beta chains drawn from one sample of a study of metastatic and nonmetastatic thyroid tumors. TCRdb re-called the PCR reads through MiXCR. The table includes 45,000 to 65,000 clones, 17% detected once. Sequencing was done on a sample of blood. These TCRs come from a female donor with papillary thyroid cancer or a benign thyroid nodule (not recorded which). Some clones in this sample may be carry-over from other donors' samples. The CDR3 runs from the conserved cysteine through the conserved F or W. D genes are given only for firm matches. The size of a clone is reported for some rows only, either as once, few or many, or as a class for expanded clones.

cdr3_aa cdr3_nt clone_size j_call d_call v_call
CASSVEPTAYGYTF TGTGCCAGCAGCGTGGAACCGACAGCCTATGGCTACACCTTC many TRBJ1-2 . TRBV5-5
CASSGRLAGGGYEQFF TGTGCCAGCAGCGGACGACTAGCGGGAGGTGGTTATGAGCAGTTCTTC . TRBJ2-1 TRBD2 TRBV9
CSARDPEGSVGDEQYF TGCAGTGCTAGAGACCCCGAGGGCAGCGTGGGTGACGAGCAGTACTTC many TRBJ2-7 . TRBV20-1
CASRHLRQAARGTQYF TGTGCCAGCAGACATCTCCGACAGGCTGCCCGGGGGACCCAGTACTTC few TRBJ2-5 . TRBV6-1
CASSQSGSTDTQYF TGTGCCAGCAGTCAAAGCGGGAGCACAGATACGCAGTATTTT many TRBJ2-3 . TRBV6-1
CASSQFPEQYF TGTGCCAGCAGCCAATTCCCCGAGCAGTACTTC . TRBJ2-7 . TRBV3-1
CSAHLPGYGQYF TGCAGTGCCCACCTTCCGGGATACGGTCAGTACTTC . TRBJ2-7 . TRBV20-1
CAGSFSSGAGEPTEAFF TGTGCCGGCAGCTTCTCGTCCGGGGCAGGGGAGCCCACTGAAGCTTTCTTT . TRBJ1-1 . TRBV11-2
CASTQDPASDNNEQFF TGCGCCAGCACCCAGGACCCCGCTAGCGACAACAATGAGCAGTTCTTC . TRBJ2-1 . TRBV5-1
CASRKHLGGLSSGANVLNF TGTGCCAGCAGAAAGCATCTGGGGGGCCTCAGCTCTGGGGCCAACGTCCTGAATTTC . TRBJ2-6 . TRBV25-1
CSASQTGSSYEQYF TGCAGTGCTAGCCAGACAGGGTCGTCCTACGAGCAGTACTTC many TRBJ2-7 TRBD1 TRBV20-1
CASSAPGVGQPQHF TGTGCCAGCAGTGCGCCGGGGGTAGGTCAGCCCCAGCATTTT many TRBJ1-5 . TRBV6-1
CSAKTQQGVNEKLFF TGCAGTGCTAAAACCCAGCAGGGCGTGAATGAAAAACTGTTTTTT many TRBJ1-4 . TRBV20-1
CASSYRSTGDVGYEQYF TGTGCCAGCAGTTACCGTAGTACAGGGGATGTGGGCTACGAGCAGTACTTC few TRBJ2-7 TRBD1 TRBV6-2/TRBV6-3
CASSIKGTGELFF TGTGCCAGTAGTATAAAGGGTACCGGGGAGCTGTTTTTT many TRBJ2-2 . TRBV19
CSVASGSYEQYF TGCAGCGTCGCTAGCGGTAGTTACGAGCAGTACTTC many TRBJ2-7 TRBD2 TRBV29-1
CAWIQTGSEQYF TGTGCCTGGATCCAAACAGGTTCCGAGCAGTACTTC . TRBJ2-7 . TRBV30